Listed below are T cell receptor beta chains from one sample, sequenced in a study of shared clonotypes between healthy human individuals. TCRdb's table, derived via immunoSEQ multiplex PCR, lists solely in-frame clones and lacks some. The repertoire includes 2.3 million or so clones, over 90% of them detected once, and roughly 0.36% sits in the top ten. Source material: naive CD4+ T cells from PBMCs. The source of these receptors is a man between 18 and 35 years old in good health. Some clones in this sample may be carry-over from other donors' samples. Each CDR3 is given with its conserved first and last residue. The order of the fields is J gene, V gene, D gene, clone size, CDR3 DNA, CDR3 protein. D genes are given only for firm matches. Clone size is stated in some rows and not others, as once, few, many or a class when expanded.

j_call: TRBJ2-7
v_call: TRBV7-9
d_call: -
clone_size: -
cdr3_nt: TGTGCCAGCAGCGGGGGGAGAAAGTCTTACGAGCAGTACTTC
cdr3_aa: CASSGGRKSYEQYF

j_call: TRBJ2-5
v_call: TRBV5-4
d_call: -
clone_size: once
cdr3_nt: TGTGCCAGCAGCCCGGCCGCAGGCGGGCCTCAAGAGACCCAGTACTTC
cdr3_aa: CASSPAAGGPQETQYF

j_call: TRBJ2-7
v_call: TRBV20-1
d_call: -
clone_size: -
cdr3_nt: TGCAGTGCTCCCCTAGGGCGCGAGCAGTACTTC
cdr3_aa: CSAPLGREQYF

j_call: TRBJ2-7
v_call: TRBV7-2
d_call: -
clone_size: -
cdr3_nt: TGTGCCAGCAGCCCGGACAGACCCTACGAGCAGTACTTC
cdr3_aa: CASSPDRPYEQYF

j_call: TRBJ2-3
v_call: TRBV7-8
d_call: -
clone_size: -
cdr3_nt: TGTGCCAGCAGCTTGATGACACCAACAGATACGCAGTATTTT
cdr3_aa: CASSLMTPTDTQYF

j_call: TRBJ1-2
v_call: TRBV28
d_call: -
clone_size: -
cdr3_nt: TGTGCCAGCAGTATAGGACAGTTAAGCTACACCTTC
cdr3_aa: CASSIGQLSYTF

j_call: TRBJ1-3
v_call: TRBV6-1
d_call: -
clone_size: -
cdr3_nt: TGTGCCAGCAGTCGGAGATTTTCGCCTGGAAACACCATATATTTT
cdr3_aa: CASSRRFSPGNTIYF

j_call: TRBJ1-1
v_call: TRBV2
d_call: -
clone_size: -
cdr3_nt: TGTGCCGGCGGAACCGTCTGGACTGAAGCTTTCTTT
cdr3_aa: CAGGTVWTEAFF

j_call: TRBJ2-7
v_call: TRBV5-1
d_call: TRBD2
clone_size: -
cdr3_nt: TGCGCCAGCAGCTCTTTGGGGACTAGCGCCAGACGGTACGAGCAGTACTTC
cdr3_aa: CASSSLGTSARRYEQYF

j_call: TRBJ1-2
v_call: TRBV13
d_call: TRBD1
clone_size: -
cdr3_nt: TGTGCCAGCAGCTTGGCGAAGGGACAGGGACTCTATGGCTACACCTTC
cdr3_aa: CASSLAKGQGLYGYTF

j_call: TRBJ2-1
v_call: TRBV5-1
d_call: TRBD2
clone_size: -
cdr3_nt: TGCGCCAGCAGCTTCCCAAGGGAGCGGGAGGCCGGATCCTACAATGAGCAGTTCTTC
cdr3_aa: CASSFPREREAGSYNEQFF

j_call: TRBJ1-5
v_call: TRBV11-2
d_call: -
clone_size: -
cdr3_nt: TGTGCCAGCAGCTTAGTGGGGCGCAATCAGCCCCAGCATTTT
cdr3_aa: CASSLVGRNQPQHF

j_call: TRBJ2-5
v_call: TRBV23-1
d_call: -
clone_size: -
cdr3_nt: TGCGCCAGCAGTCAATGGGGTACACAAGAGACCCAGTACTTC
cdr3_aa: CASSQWGTQETQYF

j_call: TRBJ1-5
v_call: TRBV2
d_call: -
clone_size: -
cdr3_nt: TGTGCCAGCAGCCAGCAGGGTTACGATAGCAATCAGCCCCAGCATTTT
cdr3_aa: CASSQQGYDSNQPQHF

j_call: TRBJ2-1
v_call: TRBV5-5
d_call: TRBD1
clone_size: -
cdr3_nt: TGTGCCAGCAGCTTAGGACAGGTTGCAGGTGAGCAGTTCTTC
cdr3_aa: CASSLGQVAGEQFF

j_call: TRBJ1-1
v_call: TRBV11-3
d_call: -
clone_size: -
cdr3_nt: TGTGCCAGCAGCTTAGTAGGTTTTTCGGGGGTGAAGGCTTTCTTT
cdr3_aa: CASSLVGFSGVKAFF

j_call: TRBJ2-1
v_call: TRBV7-9
d_call: TRBD1
clone_size: -
cdr3_nt: TGTGCCAGCAGCTTAGACCCGGGACAGGGGACAAACAATGAGCAGTTCTTC
cdr3_aa: CASSLDPGQGTNNEQFF

j_call: TRBJ2-3
v_call: TRBV28
d_call: -
clone_size: -
cdr3_nt: TGTGCCAGCAGTCTCCTGCGAGGGACCACAGATACGCAGTATTTT
cdr3_aa: CASSLLRGTTDTQYF

j_call: TRBJ2-5
v_call: TRBV5-1
d_call: TRBD2
clone_size: -
cdr3_nt: TGCGCCAGCAGCTTTTATAGTCGGACTAGTACGGCGACCCAGTACTTC
cdr3_aa: CASSFYSRTSTATQYF

j_call: TRBJ1-1
v_call: TRBV18
d_call: TRBD1
clone_size: -
cdr3_nt: TGTGCCAGCTCACCAGGACAGGTGAACACTGAAGCTTTCTTT
cdr3_aa: CASSPGQVNTEAFF

j_call: TRBJ1-3
v_call: TRBV18
d_call: -
clone_size: -
cdr3_nt: TGTGCCAGCTCAGAATCAGGCACGGCAGGAAACACCATATATTTT
cdr3_aa: CASSESGTAGNTIYF

j_call: TRBJ1-2
v_call: TRBV7-3
d_call: -
clone_size: -
cdr3_nt: TGTGCCAGCAGCTTAACCCCAGGGAGCGATGGTGGCTACACCTTC
cdr3_aa: CASSLTPGSDGGYTF

j_call: TRBJ2-7
v_call: TRBV29-1
d_call: -
clone_size: -
cdr3_nt: TGCAGCGTTGAAGCCCGACTCACTACCAAATACGAGCAGTACTTC
cdr3_aa: CSVEARLTTKYEQYF

j_call: TRBJ1-1
v_call: TRBV29-1
d_call: -
clone_size: -
cdr3_nt: TGCAGCGTTGGTTTGAGGGCCTTGAACACTGAAGCTTTCTTT
cdr3_aa: CSVGLRALNTEAFF

j_call: TRBJ2-1
v_call: TRBV5-1
d_call: TRBD2
clone_size: -
cdr3_nt: TGCGCCAGCAGCTTCCTAGCGGGAGGGAGCTCCTACAATGAGCAGTTCTTC
cdr3_aa: CASSFLAGGSSYNEQFF

j_call: TRBJ2-1
v_call: TRBV10-1
d_call: -
clone_size: -
cdr3_nt: TGCGCCAGCAGTGAGACAGGGTGGCTCTACAATGAGCAGTTCTTC
cdr3_aa: CASSETGWLYNEQFF

j_call: TRBJ1-5
v_call: TRBV9
d_call: -
clone_size: -
cdr3_nt: TGTGCCAGCAGCGTAGCCGGCAATCAGCCCCAGCATTTT
cdr3_aa: CASSVAGNQPQHF

j_call: TRBJ1-4
v_call: TRBV4-1
d_call: -
clone_size: -
cdr3_nt: TGCGCCAGCAGCCAAGGTTTAAGGACTAATGAAAAACTGTTTTTT
cdr3_aa: CASSQGLRTNEKLFF

j_call: TRBJ2-5
v_call: TRBV6-1
d_call: -
clone_size: -
cdr3_nt: TGTGCCAGCAGTGCCCAGGGGGGATGGGAGACCCAGTACTTC
cdr3_aa: CASSAQGGWETQYF

j_call: TRBJ2-7
v_call: TRBV2
d_call: -
clone_size: -
cdr3_nt: TGTGCCAGCAGTGTCTCGTACTCCGGATCTTACGAGCAGTACTTC
cdr3_aa: CASSVSYSGSYEQYF

j_call: TRBJ2-5
v_call: TRBV12-5
d_call: -
clone_size: -
cdr3_nt: TGTGCTAGTGGTTACGAGTTGGAGACCCAGTACTTC
cdr3_aa: CASGYELETQYF